These T cell receptor beta chains were read from a single sample in a study of blood T cells in healthy people across ages. TCRdb used MiXCR to reprocess the 5' RACE reads, holding one entry per CDR3 protein. The repertoire includes roughly 800,000 distinct CDR3 sequences, 58% of them detected once, and roughly 20% sits in the top ten. The source material was blood. The receptors derive from a man younger than 40 in good health. CDR3s include the opening cysteine and the closing phenylalanine or tryptophan. Fields, in order: CDR3 DNA, CDR3 protein, J gene, V gene, D gene, clone size. A D gene is named only where the DNA matches it firmly. Size values are once, few and many counts, or a class for expanded clones, and some rows have none.

CDR3nt: TGCAGTGCAGAGGGGCTAACGAAGCAGTTCTTC
CDR3aa: CSAEGLTKQFF
j_gene: TRBJ2-1
v_gene: TRBV20-1
d_gene: -
abundance: -

CDR3nt: TGTGCCAGCGAGGGGGTGAATGGCTACACCTTC
CDR3aa: CASEGVNGYTF
j_gene: TRBJ1-2
v_gene: TRBV6-1
d_gene: -
abundance: few

CDR3nt: TGTGCCAGCAGTTTCTTGGCGGCAGGCGGCGAGGGCAATCAGCCCCAGCATTTT
CDR3aa: CASSFLAAGGEGNQPQHF
j_gene: TRBJ1-5
v_gene: TRBV27
d_gene: -
abundance: once

CDR3nt: TGTGCCACCAGTGAGGGTGCGGGACTAGGGAGTGAAAAACTGTTTTTT
CDR3aa: CATSEGAGLGSEKLFF
j_gene: TRBJ1-4
v_gene: TRBV24-1
d_gene: -
abundance: -

CDR3nt: TGTGCCAGCAGCTCGGAAGCGGGAGGGCCCGGGGAGCTGTTTTTT
CDR3aa: CASSSEAGGPGELFF
j_gene: TRBJ2-2
v_gene: TRBV11-2
d_gene: TRBD2
abundance: -

CDR3nt: TGTGCCAGCAGCAGACTAGCGGGAGATAGGGAGACCCAGTACTTC
CDR3aa: CASSRLAGDRETQYF
j_gene: TRBJ2-5
v_gene: TRBV9
d_gene: TRBD2
abundance: few

CDR3nt: TGTGCCAGCAGTCGTCTGGTGGGAGGGTCCGGTACGCAGTATTTT
CDR3aa: CASSRLVGGSGTQYF
j_gene: TRBJ2-3
v_gene: TRBV9
d_gene: TRBD2
abundance: -

CDR3nt: TGCAGTGCTAGTGGGGGCCTCCCGGCTTCGCAGTATTTT
CDR3aa: CSASGGLPASQYF
j_gene: TRBJ2-3
v_gene: TRBV20-1
d_gene: -
abundance: once

CDR3nt: TGCAGTGCTAGCCCGACTAGCGGGGGTACCGGGGAGCTGTACTTC
CDR3aa: CSASPTSGGTGELYF
j_gene: TRBJ2-7
v_gene: TRBV20-1
d_gene: TRBD2
abundance: -

CDR3nt: TGTGCCACCAGCAGAGATCGCTCCTACAATGAGCAGTTCTTC
CDR3aa: CATSRDRSYNEQFF
j_gene: TRBJ2-1
v_gene: TRBV15
d_gene: -
abundance: few

CDR3nt: TGTGCCAGCAGCTTGGGACAGGGGAGTCTTAGCCCCTTAGACATCCATCGTGATGGCTACACCTTC
CDR3aa: CASSLGQGSLSPLDIHRDGYTF
j_gene: TRBJ1-2
v_gene: TRBV5-4
d_gene: TRBD1
abundance: -

CDR3nt: TGTGCCAGCAGTTACTTTTCGAGGGCTGAGCAGTTCTTC
CDR3aa: CASSYFSRAEQFF
j_gene: TRBJ2-1
v_gene: TRBV6-2/TRBV6-3
d_gene: -
abundance: -

CDR3nt: TGTGCCAGTAGATGGGCACCCAGGTCCCCGAACACTGAAGCTTTCTTT
CDR3aa: CASRWAPRSPNTEAFF
j_gene: TRBJ1-1
v_gene: TRBV19
d_gene: -
abundance: -

CDR3nt: TGCGCCAGCAGCCAAGATCAGCGGGGATACGAGCAGTTCTTC
CDR3aa: CASSQDQRGYEQFF
j_gene: TRBJ2-1
v_gene: TRBV4-3
d_gene: TRBD2
abundance: -

CDR3nt: TGCAGTGCTAGAGAAGGCAGAGGGCTCAACATTCAGTACTTC
CDR3aa: CSAREGRGLNIQYF
j_gene: TRBJ2-4
v_gene: TRBV20-1
d_gene: -
abundance: -

CDR3nt: TGCAGTGCTCAGGATGGGGGCCCCACGAGGGGGACCCAGTACTTC
CDR3aa: CSAQDGGPTRGTQYF
j_gene: TRBJ2-5
v_gene: TRBV20-1
d_gene: -
abundance: -

CDR3nt: TGTGCCAGCATCGGTAGCCAGGACAGGACAAGCTCATATGGCTACACCTTC
CDR3aa: CASIGSQDRTSSYGYTF
j_gene: TRBJ1-2
v_gene: TRBV2
d_gene: TRBD1
abundance: -

CDR3nt: TGCAGTGCTTCGGGTCTTTCGGTCGATGAGCAGTTCTTC
CDR3aa: CSASGLSVDEQFF
j_gene: TRBJ2-1
v_gene: TRBV20-1
d_gene: -
abundance: few

CDR3nt: TGCAGTGCTAGAGATTCGACAGGGGCCTACGAGCAGTACTTC
CDR3aa: CSARDSTGAYEQYF
j_gene: TRBJ2-7
v_gene: TRBV20-1
d_gene: TRBD1
abundance: few

CDR3nt: TGTGCCAGCAGCAGAGAGGCAGGGGCCCCAGATACGCAGTATTTT
CDR3aa: CASSREAGAPDTQYF
j_gene: TRBJ2-3
v_gene: TRBV7-8
d_gene: -
abundance: -

CDR3nt: TGTGCCAGCAGTACAACGCCAGGACAGGGCCGATTATTTGGTTCACCCCTCCACTTT
CDR3aa: CASSTTPGQGRLFGSPLHF
j_gene: TRBJ1-6
v_gene: TRBV6-1
d_gene: TRBD1
abundance: -

CDR3nt: TGTGCCAGCAGCTCCACGGACAGGGTGAATGGCTACACCTTC
CDR3aa: CASSSTDRVNGYTF
j_gene: TRBJ1-2
v_gene: TRBV27
d_gene: TRBD1
abundance: -

CDR3nt: TGTGCCAGCAGAGACGCGGGGGGGCCCTACGAGCAGTACTTC
CDR3aa: CASRDAGGPYEQYF
j_gene: TRBJ2-7
v_gene: TRBV7-2
d_gene: TRBD2
abundance: -

CDR3nt: TGTGCCAGCAGTTACGTCGACATTCAGTACTTC
CDR3aa: CASSYVDIQYF
j_gene: TRBJ2-4
v_gene: TRBV6-2/TRBV6-3
d_gene: -
abundance: many

CDR3nt: TGTGCCAGCAGTTTAGGGGGGGTCTCCTACGAGCAGTACTTC
CDR3aa: CASSLGGVSYEQYF
j_gene: TRBJ2-7
v_gene: TRBV7-2
d_gene: -
abundance: few

CDR3nt: TGCGCCAGCAGCTTGGAGCCTAGCGGAGGGGCAGAGACCCAGTACTTC
CDR3aa: CASSLEPSGGAETQYF
j_gene: TRBJ2-5
v_gene: TRBV5-1
d_gene: TRBD2
abundance: -

CDR3nt: TGCAGTGCCTGTAGCGGGTTGAAGGATACGCAGTATTTT
CDR3aa: CSACSGLKDTQYF
j_gene: TRBJ2-3
v_gene: TRBV20-1
d_gene: TRBD2
abundance: -

CDR3nt: TGTGCCAGCAGTTCTGGACTAGCGGGAGGTGAGGTGGAGACCCAGTACTTC
CDR3aa: CASSSGLAGGEVETQYF
j_gene: TRBJ2-5
v_gene: TRBV6-2/TRBV6-3
d_gene: TRBD2
abundance: -

CDR3nt: TGTGCCAGCAGTTACCTTTACGAGCAGTACTTC
CDR3aa: CASSYLYEQYF
j_gene: TRBJ2-7
v_gene: TRBV6-5
d_gene: -
abundance: many

CDR3nt: TGTGCCAGCAGGCGGACGCACTATGGCTACACCTTC
CDR3aa: CASRRTHYGYTF
j_gene: TRBJ1-2
v_gene: TRBV2
d_gene: -
abundance: -

CDR3nt: TGTGCCAGCAGCTTAGCTTCTTCTTGGGACGAGCAGTACTTC
CDR3aa: CASSLASSWDEQYF
j_gene: TRBJ2-7
v_gene: TRBV7-9
d_gene: -
abundance: -

CDR3nt: TGTGCCATCAGCGCCGGACGGGACACCTACGAGCAGTACTTC
CDR3aa: CAISAGRDTYEQYF
j_gene: TRBJ2-7
v_gene: TRBV10-3
d_gene: -
abundance: -

CDR3nt: TGTGCCAGCAGCGCACAGGGGTCTGAGGTGGGCTACACCTTC
CDR3aa: CASSAQGSEVGYTF
j_gene: TRBJ1-2
v_gene: TRBV7-2
d_gene: TRBD1
abundance: few

CDR3nt: TGCAGTGGACTTCTGTCTAGCAATAGCCACGAGCAGTACTTC
CDR3aa: CSGLLSSNSHEQYF
j_gene: TRBJ2-7
v_gene: TRBV20-1
d_gene: -
abundance: -

CDR3nt: TGTGCCAGCAGCTTAATCGGAGGGGGCGAGCAGTACTTC
CDR3aa: CASSLIGGGEQYF
j_gene: TRBJ2-7
v_gene: TRBV7-2
d_gene: -
abundance: few

CDR3nt: TGTGCCACCAGTGAATCGGCAGGTGCGGTGGAAGAGCAGTTCTTC
CDR3aa: CATSESAGAVEEQFF
j_gene: TRBJ2-1
v_gene: TRBV24-1
d_gene: -
abundance: few

CDR3nt: TGTGCCATCAGCCAATATTTATTGCGGGAGGGCCGCTACGAGCAGTACTTC
CDR3aa: CAISQYLLREGRYEQYF
j_gene: TRBJ2-7
v_gene: TRBV10-3
d_gene: TRBD2
abundance: many

CDR3nt: TGCGCCAGCAGCCAAGATCGTTGGGGTAACTATGGCTACACCTTC
CDR3aa: CASSQDRWGNYGYTF
j_gene: TRBJ1-2
v_gene: TRBV4-3
d_gene: -
abundance: -

CDR3nt: TGTGCCAGCAGCCACGGACTAGGTTTTGAGCAGTTCTTC
CDR3aa: CASSHGLGFEQFF
j_gene: TRBJ2-1
v_gene: TRBV4-2
d_gene: TRBD2
abundance: medium-sized

CDR3nt: TGTGCCAGCAGTGTGCGGGATGGGAGTGAGCAGTTCTTC
CDR3aa: CASSVRDGSEQFF
j_gene: TRBJ2-1
v_gene: TRBV12-3/TRBV12-4
d_gene: -
abundance: -

CDR3nt: TGTGCCAGCAGTTACCTACAATCCAGCAACTATGGCTACACCTTC
CDR3aa: CASSYLQSSNYGYTF
j_gene: TRBJ1-2
v_gene: TRBV6-2/TRBV6-3
d_gene: -
abundance: once

CDR3nt: TGCGCCAGCAGCCAATTTTTCCCTGGGGCCAACGTCCTGACTTTC
CDR3aa: CASSQFFPGANVLTF
j_gene: TRBJ2-6
v_gene: TRBV4-1
d_gene: -
abundance: -

CDR3nt: TGCAGCGCCGCAGAGGCGACCTACGATGGGCAGTACTTC
CDR3aa: CSAAEATYDGQYF
j_gene: TRBJ2-7
v_gene: TRBV29-1
d_gene: -
abundance: -

CDR3nt: TGTGCCAGCAGTTTAGACGGGGGTTCGGATACGCAGTATTTT
CDR3aa: CASSLDGGSDTQYF
j_gene: TRBJ2-3
v_gene: TRBV12-3/TRBV12-4
d_gene: -
abundance: many

CDR3nt: TGTGCCAGCAGCTTTTCCCTCCCGTCCTGGGAGGAGTTCTTC
CDR3aa: CASSFSLPSWEEFF
j_gene: TRBJ2-1
v_gene: TRBV7-2
d_gene: -
abundance: -

CDR3nt: TGCAGTGTTGGTACAGGAGCCTACGAGCAGTACTTC
CDR3aa: CSVGTGAYEQYF
j_gene: TRBJ2-7
v_gene: TRBV20-1
d_gene: -
abundance: -

CDR3nt: TGTGCCAGCAGTTTTTCTGGATACTACGAGCAGTACTTC
CDR3aa: CASSFSGYYEQYF
j_gene: TRBJ2-7
v_gene: TRBV27
d_gene: -
abundance: -